This T cell receptor (beta chain) came from a study of CXCR3-negative and CXCR3-positive naive CD8 T cells. Study results and limitations: For CXCR3-positive naive cells, TRB CDR3s were more hydrophobic than those of CXCR3-negative naive cells.

As for this clonotype: Its cognate antigen is unknown.

Subsets of CD8+ T cells were each sorted in triplicate at approximately 300,000 cells apiece. The CD45RO-CCR7+CD27+CD95- phenotype denoted naive CD8+ T cells. The CDR3 extends over 17 amino acids. Germline V gene data show CDR1 as MNHEY and CDR2 as SVGEGT. UMI-labeled 5' RACE yielded the TRB cDNA libraries. TCRdb reanalyzed the 5' RACE reads, giving one entry per CDR3 protein sequence and no DNA. This repertoire includes some 61,000 distinct CDR3 sequences. The rearrangement joins TRBV6-2 or TRBV6-3 to TRBJ2-5; the TRBD2 assignment by TCRdb is unverifiable without DNA. The sequencing input was naive CXCR3- CD8+ T cells from blood. Described subset: CD45RO-CCR7+CD27+CD95- naive CD8+ T cells lacking CXCR3 (TNR3-). The sequence was collected from a human donor in good health. Some clones in this sample may be carry-over from other donors' samples. This CDR3 reads CASRLLIPGLAEGTQYF.